This T cell receptor beta chain was obtained from a study of blood T cell repertoires in COVID-19. Background on the study: From the United States, Italy and Spain came samples of acute and convalescent COVID-19.

Methods used by the authors: Amplified reference gene primers provided the basis for estimating nucleated cell counts. Profiled with immunoSEQ multiplex PCR; TCRdb holds only in-frame clones, not every one. V and J calls and clone size are copied from that table; D and trimming were computed from the DNA. The sample lists approximately 500,000 clones; 85% to 90% were seen once. This clone was counted a single time. Seattle patients were enrolled during active infection and followed longitudinally. The sequence derives from a woman between 45 and 65 years old with COVID-19, enrolled during active disease. Sample: peripheral blood.

CDR3 loop: CASSSGILYEQYF. Here the CDR3 DNA reads TGTGCCAGCAGCTCCGGGATTCTCTACGAGCAGTACTTC. The rearrangement uses TRBV5-4 and TRBJ2-7; tentatively, D is TRBD2 (5 bases). Trimming removed 3 bases from V and 3 bases from J, with 10 bases in between. The CDR3 length is 13 residues. The germline CDR1 and CDR2 sequences are SGHNT and YYREEE (reference sequence).